These 15 T cell receptor beta chains share one sample of origin, sequenced in a study of molecular identifiers for immune sequencing clone quantification. One entry per CDR3 protein, called by TCRdb with MiXCR from the PCR reads. The table shows about 630,000 distinct CDR3 sequences, with approximately 24% occurring only once. What was sequenced was naive CD8+ T cells from blood, with Jurkat cell RNA spiked in. Subset described: FACS-sorted CD8+CD4-CCR7+CD45RA+ naive T cells. The receptor source for this set is a human donor in good health. Some libraries in this study had Jurkat cell RNA spiked in.

This clonotype was observed many times. V and J are TRBV6-5 and TRBJ2-3, with TRBD2 as a possible D gene (6 bases). Trimming took off 5 bases at V and 0 bases at J, with 15 bases between the two ends. Germline-derived CDR1 and CDR2 are MNHEY and SVGAGI. This CDR3 is built from 16 residues. CDR3 protein: CASSGATSLSTDTQYF. The CDR3 DNA reads as TGTGCCAGCAGTGGCGCGACTAGTTTGAGCACAGATACGCAGTATTTT.

This clonotype was counted between two and nine times. A read error may account for a junction end that differs from germline. This chain links TRBV5-3 with TRBJ1-4, with 8 bases aligning to TRBD1. TRBV5-3 is labeled an ORF, and its function is uncertain. The CDR3 runs 15 residues. Written as DNA, the CDR3 is TGTGCCAGCAGCTTTGGGGACAGGAGTAATGAAAAACTGTTTTTT. This sequence encodes CASSFGDRSNEKLFF.

This chain joins TRBV27 and TRBJ2-3; the match to TRBD2 covers 11 bases. The germline gives CDR1 MNHEY, CDR2 SMNVEV (reference sequence). V lost 4 bases and J lost 6; bases outside the gene matches: 6. The CDR3 contains 15 residues. In DNA, the CDR3 is TGTGCCAGCAGTTACCCTAGCGGGGGGCAGGATACGCAGTATTTT. The encoded protein is CASSYPSGGQDTQYF.

This clonotype was found a few times. At one end, the junction sequence differs from germline, possibly due to a read error. CDR3 loop: CASSFGTGESETQYF. The CDR3 region has the DNA TGTGCTAGCAGCTTCGGGACAGGGGAATCGGAGACCCAGTACTTC. V usage is TRBV7-7 and J usage is TRBJ2-5; 10 nucleotides line up with TRBD1. There are 15 residues in the CDR3. Germline lookup yields CDR1 SSHAT and CDR2 FNYEAQ (reference sequence).

Worth noting for this clonotype: At one end the junction does not follow the germline gene, possibly because of a read error. The chain uses TRBV19 and TRBJ1-5, with D maybe TRBD1 (5 bases). The germline CDR1 and CDR2 sequences are LNHDA and SQIVND (reference sequence). This CDR3 spans 15 amino acids. CDR3 nucleotide sequence: TGTGCCAGTAGTATAGTGGGAGGGGACGATCAGACCCAGCATTTT. Its translation is CASSIVGGDDQTQHF.

With respect to this clonotype: A clone one base away is much larger, so this may be a read error. The rearrangement links TRBV7-9 to TRBJ2-7; TRBD2 might be the D (8 bases). CDR3 size: 15 residues. Germline-derived CDR1 and CDR2 are SEHNR and FQNEAQ (reference sequence). Here the CDR3 reads CAGSGRQGRTYEQYF. For the CDR3, the DNA is TGTGCCGGCAGCGGGAGACAGGGTAGAACCTACGAGCAGTACTTC. The variable domain in full, completed from reference TRBV7-9 and TRBJ2-7, reads DTGVSQNPRHKITKRGQNVTFRCDPISEHNRLYWYRQTLGQGPEFLTYFQNEAQLEKSRLLSDRFSAERPKGSFSTLEIQRTEQGDSAMYLCAGSGRQGRTYEQYFGPGTRLTVT.

There are many counts of this clonotype. The V gene is TRBV7-9, the J gene TRBJ2-3; the match to TRBD2 covers 8 bases. There are 16 residues in the CDR3. V gave up 4 bases and J gave up 8 bases; unmatched junction bases: 14. Germline V lookup: CDR1 SEHNR, CDR2 FQNEAQ (reference sequence). The CDR3 protein is CASSSPTSGAAGTQYF. The DNA for the CDR3 is TGTGCCAGCAGCTCCCCAACTAGCGGCGCAGCGGGTACGCAGTATTTT.

Only a few counts were recorded for this clonotype. The chain joins TRBV5-1 to TRBJ2-1; possibly TRBD1 or TRBD2 for D (5 bases each). Trimming took 1 base from V and 15 from J, leaving 17 bases between them. CDR1 is SGHRS, CDR2 YFSETQ, per germline. The CDR3 loop spans 13 amino acids. Here the CDR3 DNA reads TGCGCCAGCAGCTTGAGTGGCCGGGACGAGTCGTTCTTC. Its translation is CASSLSGRDESFF.

This clonotype was detected many times. V usage is TRBV9 and J usage is TRBJ1-1; weak D call: TRBD1 (6 bases). CDR3 length: 14 residues. V lost 0 bases and J 2 bases, leaving 8 bases between the germline ends. Germline CDR1 reads SGDLS; CDR2 reads YYNGEE. CDR3 nucleotide sequence: TGTGCCAGCAGCGTAGCAGGGGATAACACTGAAGCTTTCTTT. The encoded protein is CASSVAGDNTEAFF. The full variable domain, completed using reference TRBV9 and TRBJ1-1, is DSGVTQTPKHLITATGQRVTLRCSPRSGDLSVYWYQQSLDQGLQFLIQYYNGEERAKGNILERFSAQQFPDLHSELNLSSLELGDSALYFCASSVAGDNTEAFFGQGTRLTVV.

This clonotype was counted many times. V gene TRBV7-9 combines with J gene TRBJ2-5, with unresolved D. V was clipped by 1 base and J by 0 bases, with 9 bases between them. The CDR3 has 15 amino acids. The germline CDR1 and CDR2 sequences are SEHNR and FQNEAQ (reference sequence). CDR3 nucleotides: TGTGCCAGCAGCTTAGTCACCGTGTACCAAGAGACCCAGTACTTC. Protein sequence: CASSLVTVYQETQYF.

Comment on this clonotype: A much more abundant neighbour one base away suggests this may be a read error. The chain links TRBV29-1 to TRBJ2-1; 9 nucleotides match TRBD2. From germline, CDR1 is SQVTM and CDR2 ANQGSEA. This CDR3 region has 14 residues. The CDR3 is CSHQVSGSYNGQFF. DNA for the CDR3: TGCAGCCACCAGGTTAGCGGGAGCTACAATGGGCAGTTCTTC.

This clonotype was counted a few times. The chain carries TRBV7-9 and TRBJ1-6; 9 positions match TRBD1. CDR3 length equals 17 residues. The J segment lost 8 bases and the V segment lost 5 bases, leaving 13 bases of the junction unmatched. CDR1 and CDR2 (germline): SEHNR, FQNEAQ (reference sequence). CDR3 DNA sequence: TGTGCCAGCAGCCTGATGACAGGGGGATTAGGTTATTCACCCCTCCACTTT. Protein: CASSLMTGGLGYSPLHF.

This chain joins TRBV7-8 and TRBJ1-1; tentatively, D is TRBD1 (6 bases). Trimming took 4 bases from V and 0 from J, leaving 15 bases between them. The germline V gene encodes CDR1 SGHVS and CDR2 FQNEAQ. The CDR3 is 16 residues long. The CDR3 spells CASSSEPDRLNTEAFF. DNA of the CDR3: TGTGCCAGCAGCTCAGAACCCGACAGGTTGAACACTGAAGCTTTCTTT.

This clonotype was observed many times. The V gene is TRBV28, the J gene TRBJ2-7; TRBD1 or TRBD2 may be the D gene (5 bases each). The V and J ends lost 3 bases and 0 bases respectively, with 12 bases between them. The length of the CDR3 is 15 residues. In germline, CDR1 is MDHEN, CDR2 SYDVKM. CDR3 sequence (DNA): TGTGCCAGCAGTTTGAGGGACGGTAGCTCCTACGAGCAGTACTTC. Amino acid sequence: CASSLRDGSSYEQYF. The complete variable domain, with remaining parts taken from reference TRBV28 and TRBJ2-7, reads DVKVTQSSRYLVKRTGEKVFLECVQDMDHENMFWYRQDPGLGLRLIYFSYDVKMKEKGDIPEGYSVSREKKERFSLILESASTNQTSMYLCASSLRDGSSYEQYFGPGTRLTVT.

Notes on this clonotype: The junction differs from germline at one of its ends, possibly a read error. V is TRBV11-2 and J is TRBJ2-7, with D unclear. CDR1 is SGHAT and CDR2 is FQNNGV in the germline V gene. The CDR3 runs 15 residues. CDR3 sequence (DNA): TGTACCAGCAGCTTAGTGGGAACAGCTGCCTACGAGCAGTACTTC. Amino acid sequence: CTSSLVGTAAYEQYF.